A selection of T cell receptor beta chains follows, all from one sample in a study of blood T cell repertoires in COVID-19. Assay used: immunoSEQ multiplex PCR; TCRdb lists only in-frame clones, some missing. Of some 68,000 clones listed, roughly nine tenths were seen once; the top ten hold 8.2%. Material: peripheral blood. The receptor set was obtained from a man aged 50-59 years with active COVID-19. Each CDR3 is given with its conserved first and last residue. The D gene is left open where the match is weak. Size is stated for part of the rows, as once, few or many counts, or as a class when the clone is expanded.

clone_size,v_call,d_call,j_call,cdr3_nt,cdr3_aa
-,TRBV7-2,-,TRBJ1-3,TGTGCCAGCAGCTTCCAGGGCCTCTCTGGAAACACCATATATTTT,CASSFQGLSGNTIYF
-,TRBV2,-,TRBJ1-6,TGTGCCAGCAGTCCAGGGGAGTGGAATTCACCCCTCCACTTT,CASSPGEWNSPLHF
-,TRBV18,-,TRBJ2-3,TGTGCCAGCTCCCAAGGAGGGGAAGATACGCAGTATTTT,CASSQGGEDTQYF
-,TRBV29-1,TRBD1,TRBJ2-3,TGCAGCGCTGGGACAGTCACAGATACGCAGTATTTT,CSAGTVTDTQYF
-,TRBV6-6,-,TRBJ2-5,TGTGCCAGCAGTTACTCGAACGGGGTGGGGGAGACCCAGTACTTC,CASSYSNGVGETQYF
-,TRBV10-3,-,TRBJ1-1,TGTGCCATCAGTGATTTGGTCAGGTCCACTGAAGCTTTCTTT,CAISDLVRSTEAFF
-,TRBV5-1,-,TRBJ1-1,TGCGCCAGCAGCTTGGCGGGGGACCGCATGAACACTGAAGCTTTCTTT,CASSLAGDRMNTEAFF
-,TRBV12-5,TRBD1,TRBJ2-6,TGTGCTAGTGCCAGGGACAGGGAATCTGGGGCCAACGTCCTGACTTTC,CASARDRESGANVLTF
-,TRBV30,-,TRBJ1-1,TGTGCCTGGAGTCTGGGGAGCAGAACTGAAGCTTTCTTT,CAWSLGSRTEAFF
-,TRBV11-2,-,TRBJ1-3,TGTGCCAGCACCCTATCTGGAAACACCATATATTTT,CASTLSGNTIYF
-,TRBV7-2,-,TRBJ1-4,TGTGCCAGCAGCTTACATGGGCGGGGGGATGAAAAACTGTTTTTT,CASSLHGRGDEKLFF
-,TRBV9,TRBD1,TRBJ1-2,TGTGCCAGCAGCGGGGACAGTCTGCCTAACTATGGCTACACCTTC,CASSGDSLPNYGYTF
-,TRBV6-2/TRBV6-3,-,TRBJ1-2,TGTGCCAGCAGTTACTCGGGTCAGGAAGCTAACTATGGCTACACCTTC,CASSYSGQEANYGYTF
-,TRBV18,TRBD2,TRBJ2-1,TGTGCCAGCTCACCACCGATTTCATTGGCGGGGGGGCTGTTTGATGAGCAGTTCTTC,CASSPPISLAGGLFDEQFF
-,TRBV2,-,TRBJ2-5,TGTGCCAGCAGTGAATTAGTCGGGGGCCAAGAGACCCAGTACTTC,CASSELVGGQETQYF
-,TRBV5-1,-,TRBJ2-5,TGCGCCAGCAGCTTGTCTAGCGTGGGGGAGACCCAGTACTTC,CASSLSSVGETQYF
few,TRBV5-4,-,TRBJ1-6,TGTGCCAGCAGCTTAATGGGGCCGACTAATTCACCCCTCCACTTT,CASSLMGPTNSPLHF
-,TRBV11-2,TRBD1,TRBJ1-2,TGTGCCAGCAGCTCCCGGGCAGGGACAGAAAATGGCTACACCTTC,CASSSRAGTENGYTF
-,TRBV19,-,TRBJ2-2,TGTGCCAGTTCCGACAGACCACAGAACACCGGGGAGCTGTTTTTT,CASSDRPQNTGELFF
-,TRBV5-1,TRBD1,TRBJ1-1,TGCGCCAGCAGCACACGGACAGGGGGCCTGGGGTTGAACACTGAAGCTTTCTTT,CASSTRTGGLGLNTEAFF
-,TRBV11-2,TRBD1,TRBJ1-6,TGTGCCAGCAGCCTAGGGACAGGGTATAATTCACCCCTCCACTTT,CASSLGTGYNSPLHF
-,TRBV7-9,TRBD1,TRBJ1-2,TGTGCCAGCAGCGGTTCGGACAGGATCGTTTATGGCTACACCTTC,CASSGSDRIVYGYTF
-,TRBV30,TRBD1,TRBJ1-5,TGTGCCTGGGGCGGACAGGCCCATCAGCCCCAGCATTTT,CAWGGQAHQPQHF
-,TRBV7-8,-,TRBJ2-7,TGTGCCAGCAGCACTGGCCTGACTTCCTACGAGCAGTACTTC,CASSTGLTSYEQYF
-,TRBV5-5,-,TRBJ2-5,TGTGCCAGCAGCTTGGTAACAGGGTCAAACCAAGAGACCCAGTACTTC,CASSLVTGSNQETQYF
-,TRBV5-1,-,TRBJ2-3,TGCGCCAGCAGCTTGGCGATAGCGGAGCAAGAACGCACAGATACGCAGTATTTT,CASSLAIAEQERTDTQYF
once,TRBV30,TRBD1,TRBJ2-6,TGTGCCTCTGGGACAGGGGCTGGGGCCAACGTCCTGACTTTC,CASGTGAGANVLTF
-,TRBV19,TRBD2,TRBJ2-6,TGTGCCAGTAGCCCCCTCCGAGGCGGGACTAAAGTCTCCTCTGGGGCCAACGTCCTGACTTTC,CASSPLRGGTKVSSGANVLTF
-,TRBV19,TRBD1,TRBJ2-7,TGTGCCAGTAGTTTGGGACAGGGGAACTACGAGCAGTACTTC,CASSLGQGNYEQYF
-,TRBV9,-,TRBJ1-4,TGTGCCAGCAGCGCGTTAAGGGGCCGTAATGAAAAACTGTTTTTT,CASSALRGRNEKLFF
-,TRBV2,TRBD1,TRBJ1-5,TGTGCCAGCAGGGACAGGGGCCCATGGTCCCAGCATTTT,CASRDRGPWSQHF
-,TRBV7-9,TRBD2,TRBJ2-3,TGTGCCAGCAGCTTAGTGCGGGGGGCAGCAGATACGCAGTATTTT,CASSLVRGAADTQYF
-,TRBV19,TRBD1,TRBJ2-2,TGTGCCAGTAGTCAGACAGGGGGGAATACCGGGGAGCTGTTTTTT,CASSQTGGNTGELFF
once,TRBV7-9,TRBD1,TRBJ1-4,TGTGCCAGCAGCCCCGGTTTTTCGGGACAGACTAATGAAAAACTGTTTTTT,CASSPGFSGQTNEKLFF
-,TRBV2,TRBD1,TRBJ2-5,TGTGCCAGCAGTGCCGGGACAGGGAGGGAGGAGACCCAGTACTTC,CASSAGTGREETQYF
few,TRBV5-1,TRBD2,TRBJ2-5,TGCGCCAGCAGCTTGCGCGGGGGGGCTGGCGAGACCCAGTACTTC,CASSLRGGAGETQYF
few,TRBV2,-,TRBJ1-1,TGTGCCAGCTCTGAGCGGCCAATGACTGAAGCTTTCTTT,CASSERPMTEAFF
-,TRBV2,TRBD1,TRBJ1-2,TGTGCCAGCAGCGGGGGGACAGGGGGCGGCTATGGCTACACCTTC,CASSGGTGGGYGYTF
-,TRBV5-1,TRBD1,TRBJ2-7,TGCGCCAGCAGCTTTGGGGACAGGGATGTTGGGGAGCAGTACTTC,CASSFGDRDVGEQYF
-,TRBV18,-,TRBJ1-1,TGTGCCAGCTCACCAAGCCCAGGCCCGAACACTGAAGCTTTCTTT,CASSPSPGPNTEAFF
-,TRBV7-7,-,TRBJ2-5,TGTGCCAGCAGCACAGGGACGGACGGAGAGACCCAGTACTTC,CASSTGTDGETQYF
-,TRBV5-1,-,TRBJ1-1,TGCGCCAGCAGCTTGGCCGGGGTGATTGGTTCTGAAGCTTTCTTT,CASSLAGVIGSEAFF
-,TRBV5-4,TRBD1,TRBJ1-2,TGTGCCAGCAGCTTGGAGGGCGGTGGGACAGGGATTGTTGGCTACACCTTC,CASSLEGGGTGIVGYTF
-,TRBV4-2,TRBD1,TRBJ1-1,TGTGCCAGCAGCCAAGAAAACAGGGGCACTGAAGCTTTCTTT,CASSQENRGTEAFF
-,TRBV6-2/TRBV6-3,-,TRBJ2-1,TGTGCCAGCAGCTCCATAGGGGGGGCCTCCTACAATGAGCAGTTCTTC,CASSSIGGASYNEQFF
-,TRBV4-3,-,TRBJ1-3,TGCGCCAGCAGCCAAGGGACCTACAGGGAGACTGGAAACACCATATATTTT,CASSQGTYRETGNTIYF
-,TRBV5-1,-,TRBJ1-1,TGCGCCAGCAAGATGGGCTTAGCTTTCTTT,CASKMGLAFF
-,TRBV5-6,-,TRBJ1-3,TGTGCCAGCAGCTTGAGAGGTTCCTCTGGAAACACCATATATTTT,CASSLRGSSGNTIYF
-,TRBV20-1,TRBD1,TRBJ1-2,TGCAGTTTCCAGGGGGGAGATGGCTACACCTTC,CSFQGGDGYTF
-,TRBV19,TRBD2,TRBJ2-2,TGTGCCAGTACCTCTACGGGGGGCACCGGGGAGCTGTTTTTT,CASTSTGGTGELFF
-,TRBV7-9,-,TRBJ1-3,TGTGCCAGCAGCTTAGACTACGTCGGAAACACCATATATTTT,CASSLDYVGNTIYF
-,TRBV12-3/TRBV12-4,-,TRBJ1-1,TGTGCCAGCAACCGGGACACTATGATGACTTTCTTT,CASNRDTMMTFF
-,TRBV14,TRBD1,TRBJ2-7,TGTGCCAGCAGCCAAGCGTCCGGGACAGCATACGAGCAGTACTTC,CASSQASGTAYEQYF
once,TRBV11-2,-,TRBJ2-1,TGTGCCAGCAGCTACTTAAATGAGCAGTTCTTC,CASSYLNEQFF
once,TRBV5-6,TRBD2,TRBJ2-3,TGTGCCAGCAGCTCCTTACTAGCGGGGGCGTCAGATACGCAGTATTTT,CASSSLLAGASDTQYF
-,TRBV5-4,TRBD1,TRBJ2-5,TGTGCCAGCAGCCCCGGGACAGGGGGGCTGGAGACCCAGTACTTC,CASSPGTGGLETQYF
-,TRBV5-1,-,TRBJ1-1,TGCGCCAGCAGCTTGAACATACCGAACACTGAAGCTTTCTTT,CASSLNIPNTEAFF
-,TRBV5-1,TRBD1,TRBJ2-2,TGCGCCAGCAGCTTGCAGACAGGGAGGAACACCGGGGAGCTGTTTTTT,CASSLQTGRNTGELFF